Presented here are 19 T cell receptor beta chains from one specimen sequenced in a study of blood T cell repertoires in COVID-19 (dated by TCRdb to the early 2020s). Receptors were amplified or captured by the immunoSEQ multiplex PCR assay. TCRdb limited this immuneACCESS table to in-frame rearrangements with V and J called. A share of clones is missing; checked studies link under half to unresolved V genes, and the rest is unexplained. The sample has 200,000 or so clones on record, approximately 85% of them singletons. Clones ranked in the top ten supply approximately 11% of the sample. What was sequenced was peripheral blood. The receptors originated from a human donor with active or convalescent COVID-19. The donor label of this sample is uncertain.

V is TRBV3-1 (or the pseudogene TRBV3-2) and J is TRBJ1-6; maybe TRBD1 (5 bases). Germline assignment: CDR1 LGHDT and CDR2 YNNKEL (reference sequence). The CDR3 contains 19 residues. The ends were cut back, 0 bases at V and 1 base at J, with 16 bases in the middle. CDR3 amino acids: CASSQEVRVDRSYNSPLHF. In DNA form, the CDR3 reads TGTGCCAGCAGCCAAGAAGTCAGGGTGGATAGGTCCTATAATTCACCCCTCCACTTT.

The V and J genes are TRBV7-2 and TRBJ2-1; 10 bases align to TRBD2. With 5 bases clipped from V and 13 bases from J, the junction kept 11 bases outside the gene matches. This CDR3 comprises 14 residues. CDR1 is SGHTA, CDR2 FQGNSA, per germline. CDR3 nucleotide sequence: TGTGCCAGCAGCCCGTCCGCACTAGCGGGGATTCAGTTCTTC. Its protein product is CASSPSALAGIQFF.

CDR3 nucleotide sequence: TGCGCCAGCAGCCTAATTCTAAGCTCCTACAATGAGCAGTTCTTC. This codes for CASSLILSSYNEQFF. V is TRBV4-1 and J is TRBJ2-1; no reliable D call. This CDR3 spans 15 amino acids. Germline CDR1 is MGHRA and CDR2 is YSYEKL. Deletions cut 4 bases from V and 0 bases from J, with 10 bases between.

The rearrangement joins TRBV5-1 to TRBJ1-4; 9 nucleotides agree with TRBD1. Losses at the gene ends were 3 bases for V and 4 bases for J; bases not matched to a gene: 4. Germline CDR1 and CDR2: SGHRS and YFSETQ. The CDR3 runs to 15 residues. The CDR3 sequence: CASSSTGGVNEKLFF. DNA for the CDR3: TGCGCCAGCAGCTCTACAGGGGGCGTTAATGAAAAACTGTTTTTT.

Note on this clone: At one of its ends the junction is not consistent with the germline gene, which may arise from a read error. CDR3: CASSVGGGVGLF. CDR3 nucleotide sequence: TGTGCCAGCAGTGTAGGTGGGGGCGTCGGTCTCTTC. The J gene is TRBJ2-1, the V gene TRBV2; weak D call: TRBD1 (6 bases). There are 12 residues in the CDR3. CDR1 is SNHLY and CDR2 is FYNNEI in the germline V gene.

The chain links TRBV9 to TRBJ2-5; D not resolved. Trimming removed 0 bases from V and 2 bases from J, with 8 bases in between. CDR1 is SGDLS, CDR2 YYNGEE, per germline. The length of the CDR3 is 14 residues. CDR3 in DNA: TGTGCCAGCAGCGTAGATGGCAGACAAGAGACCCAGTACTTC. This gives the protein CASSVDGRQETQYF.

The chain employs TRBV18 and TRBJ1-6, with a possible D match to TRBD1 (6 bases). V lost 3 bases and J lost 2, with 11 bases in between. The CDR3 spans 16 residues. The germline V gene encodes CDR1 KGHSH and CDR2 LQKENI. For the CDR3, the DNA is TGTGCCAGCTCACCTCAACAGGGAACCTATAATTCACCCCTCCACTTT. Amino acids: CASSPQQGTYNSPLHF.

The DNA for the CDR3 is TGTGCCAGCAGTTTAGAACTTGGACAGAGCCCCGATCTGTCGGCTCTACCCCAGCATTTT. This codes for CASSLELGQSPDLSALPQHF. This chain connects TRBV28 to TRBJ1-5; D might be TRBD1 (6 bases). The ends were cut back, 2 bases at V and 10 bases at J, with 33 bases in the middle. Germline assignment: CDR1 MDHEN and CDR2 SYDVKM. The CDR3 covers 20 residues.

This clone was detected a few times. The V gene is TRBV19, the J gene TRBJ2-7, with 7 bases identical to TRBD2. The germline V gene encodes CDR1 LNHDA and CDR2 SQIVND (reference sequence). V gave up 0 bases and J gave up 3 bases; unmatched junction bases: 8. This CDR3 is built from 16 residues. Here the CDR3 reads CASSIEHGGSFYEQYF. The DNA of the CDR3 is TGTGCCAGTAGTATAGAACATGGCGGGAGTTTCTACGAGCAGTACTTC.

The V call is TRBV6-5, the J call TRBJ2-7; TRBD1 is a possible D gene (5 bases). V lost 6 bases and J 5 bases, leaving 11 bases between the germline ends. Germline V lookup: CDR1 MNHEY, CDR2 SVGAGI. CDR3 size: 12 residues. CDR3 in DNA: TGTGCCAGCAGGAGACAGATCCACGAGCAGTACTTC. This encodes CASRRQIHEQYF.

The chain links TRBV5-4 to TRBJ1-2; 7 bases map to TRBD1. This CDR3 region has 14 residues. Germline V lookup: CDR1 SGHNT, CDR2 YYREEE (reference sequence). V lost 3 bases to trimming and J lost 8 bases; unmatched junction nucleotides: 10. CDR3 amino acids: CASSSEQGIRGYTF. CDR3 nucleotide sequence: TGTGCCAGCAGCTCAGAACAGGGGATTCGAGGCTACACCTTC.

This rearrangement joins TRBV7-2 to TRBJ1-2; 9 positions agree with TRBD1. The length of the CDR3 is 14 residues. After removal of 5 bases from V and 1 base from J, the junction contained 2 bases not matched to a gene. Germline V gene lookup returns CDR1 SGHTA and CDR2 FQGNSA. The CDR3 nucleotides are TGTGCCAGCAGCCGGGACAGGGTTAACTATGGCTACACCTTC. Translating it yields CASSRDRVNYGYTF.

V gene TRBV2 combines with J gene TRBJ1-3, with 9 positions matching TRBD1. The CDR3 is made up of 15 amino acids. V dropped 4 bases and J dropped 2; count of bases not matched to a gene: 3. Germline loops: CDR1 SNHLY, CDR2 FYNNEI. CDR3 protein: CASSVGQGTGNTIYF. The DNA for the CDR3 is TGTGCCAGCAGTGTGGGACAGGGCACTGGAAACACCATATATTTT.

This chain connects TRBV28 to TRBJ2-5, with D perhaps TRBD1 (5 bases). The CDR3 runs 15 residues. Trimming left V 4 bases short and J 1 base short, with 13 bases between. The V gene's germline CDR1 is MDHEN and CDR2 SYDVKM. CDR3 coding DNA: TGTGCCAGCAGTTATTACCAGGGTGCCCAAGAGACCCAGTACTTC. Its protein product is CASSYYQGAQETQYF.

This clone was observed once. The chain combines TRBV2 with TRBJ1-1, with D perhaps matching TRBD1 (6 bases). The V gene's germline CDR1 is SNHLY and CDR2 FYNNEI. The CDR3 extends over 15 amino acids. V lost 4 bases and J 1 base, leaving 13 bases between the germline ends. The CDR3 region has the DNA TGTGCCAGCAGTGTGGGGGCGGGTTGGAACACTGAAGCTTTCTTT. This codes for CASSVGAGWNTEAFF.

The count of this clone is one. The chain is built from TRBV4-2 and TRBJ1-4; TRBD1 agrees at 7 bases. This CDR3 comprises 15 residues. CDR1 is LGHNA, CDR2 YNFKEQ, per germline. The V and J ends lost 3 bases and 2 bases, in that order; junction bases with no gene match: 3. CDR3 region: CASSQEQGTNEKLFF. CDR3 nucleotide sequence: TGTGCCAGCAGCCAGGAACAGGGGACTAATGAAAAACTGTTTTTT.

V gene TRBV18 combines with J gene TRBJ1-2; 11 nucleotides agree with TRBD1. The CDR3 consists of 14 residues. J gave up 4 bases and V 6 bases, and 4 bases lay outside the gene matches. Germline V gene sequence: CDR1 KGHSH, CDR2 LQKENI. DNA for the CDR3: TGTGCCAGCTCTCTTGGGACAGGGGGCTATGGCTACACCTTC. It encodes CASSLGTGGYGYTF.

The chain carries TRBV6-5 and TRBJ2-5; 7 nucleotides match TRBD2. The V and J ends lost 8 bases and 2 bases, in that order; junction bases with no gene match: 8. The germline V gene has CDR1 MNHEY and CDR2 SVGAGI. The CDR3 spans 14 residues. CDR3 nucleotide sequence: TGTGCCAGCGGAGTGATGGGGGGGCAAGAGACCCAGTACTTC. The encoded protein is CASGVMGGQETQYF.

The chain links TRBV4-2 to TRBJ2-5, with TRBD1 matching 7 bases. The CDR3 has 18 residues. Germline V gene lookup returns CDR1 LGHNA and CDR2 YNFKEQ. The junction had 14 bases not matched to a gene; V was cut back by 3 bases and J by 1 base. The DNA for the CDR3 is TGTGCCAGCAGCCAGAGACTACGTCCCGGGACAGCCCAAGAGACCCAGTACTTC. Translated, it gives CASSQRLRPGTAQETQYF.